This T cell receptor (beta chain) stems from a study of T cell responses to AZD1222 COVID-19 vaccine. Produced via immunoSEQ multiplex PCR; TCRdb's table is partial and in-frame only. The sample consists of 80,000 or so clones, 70% to 80% of them appearing once. Whole-study results and caveats: Only a handful of AZD1222 recipients were seropositive at baseline. None of the repertoires were sampled until the peak T cell response had passed.

About this clone itself: Its antigen is undetermined.

The sequence derives from an adult who received the MenACWY meningococcal vaccine as a control. The sequenced sample was peripheral blood, obtained 28 days after the second dose of the MenACWY control vaccine.

For the CDR3, the DNA is TGTGCCAGCAGCTTCTTAGCGGGGGTAGGGGAGACCCAGTACTTC. Protein: CASSFLAGVGETQYF. V gene TRBV11-2 combines with J gene TRBJ2-5, with 9 bases matching TRBD2. The V gene's germline CDR1 is SGHAT and CDR2 FQNNGV. Germline trimming cut 3 bases from V and 5 bases from J; bases unmatched to any gene: 7. CDR3 length: 15 amino acids. Combining the CDR3 with reference TRBV11-2 and TRBJ2-5 gives the whole variable domain EAGVAQSPRYKIIEKRQSVAFWCNPISGHATLYWYQQILGQGPKLLIQFQNNGVVDDSQLPKDRFSAERLKGVDSTLKIQPAKLEDSAVYLCASSFLAGVGETQYFGPGTRLLVL.